This is a list of T cell receptor beta chains from one sample in a study of T cells in Graves' hyperthyroidism and ophthalmopathy. TCRdb reprocessed the multiplex PCR reads with MiXCR, giving one entry per CDR3 protein. Of 730,000 or so distinct CDR3 sequences in the sample, 18% were seen once. Sample: blood. These receptor sequences come from a woman between 50 and 59 years old with Graves' hyperthyroidism that later progressed to Graves' ophthalmopathy. The CDR3 runs from the conserved cysteine through the conserved F or W. A D gene is named only where the DNA matches it firmly. The listing skips clone size in some rows; elsewhere it reads once, few, many or a size class.

v_call: TRBV6-1; j_call: TRBJ1-1; clone_size: few; d_call: NA; cdr3_nt: TGTGCCAGCAGCACCAGGATCGGGGGAAGGAACACTGAAGCTTTCTTT; cdr3_aa: CASSTRIGGRNTEAFF
v_call: TRBV12-3/TRBV12-4; j_call: TRBJ1-6; clone_size: many; d_call: NA; cdr3_nt: TGTGCCAGCAGCCCCCCCGGTAATTCACCCCTCCACTTT; cdr3_aa: CASSPPGNSPLHF
v_call: TRBV20-1; j_call: TRBJ2-7; clone_size: NA; d_call: TRBD2; cdr3_nt: TGCAGTGCTACTCCCCCGCGGGGGAGCTCCTACGAGCAGTACTTC; cdr3_aa: CSATPPRGSSYEQYF
v_call: TRBV11-2; j_call: TRBJ1-6; clone_size: many; d_call: NA; cdr3_nt: TGTGCCAGCAGCTTAGGGGCTTCACCCCTCCACTTT; cdr3_aa: CASSLGASPLHF
v_call: TRBV7-8; j_call: TRBJ2-3; clone_size: many; d_call: NA; cdr3_nt: TGTGCCAGCAGCTTTACTTTACAGGTTGGTGGCACAGATACGCAGTATTTT; cdr3_aa: CASSFTLQVGGTDTQYF
v_call: TRBV7-2; j_call: TRBJ2-1; clone_size: many; d_call: NA; cdr3_nt: TGTGCCAGCAGCTTTTCCCTACGACAGGCGTCCTACAATGAGCAGTTCTTC; cdr3_aa: CASSFSLRQASYNEQFF
v_call: TRBV20-1; j_call: TRBJ1-5; clone_size: few; d_call: NA; cdr3_nt: TGCAGTGCTAGCCCCTTCCTCGGACGGAGCAATCAGCCCCAGCATTTT; cdr3_aa: CSASPFLGRSNQPQHF
v_call: TRBV25-1; j_call: TRBJ1-3; clone_size: NA; d_call: NA; cdr3_nt: TGTGCCAGCAGTGAATTCCGGACGTCTCGATCGGACACCATATATTTT; cdr3_aa: CASSEFRTSRSDTIYF
v_call: TRBV3-1; j_call: TRBJ1-2; clone_size: NA; d_call: NA; cdr3_nt: TGTGCCAGCAGCCAAGACCAGCTAACCTACTATGGCTACACCTTC; cdr3_aa: CASSQDQLTYYGYTF
v_call: TRBV10-2; j_call: TRBJ1-4; clone_size: NA; d_call: NA; cdr3_nt: TGCGCCAGCAGTGAGTCTGGGAGAGATGAAAAACTGTTTTTT; cdr3_aa: CASSESGRDEKLFF
v_call: TRBV5-1; j_call: TRBJ2-5; clone_size: few; d_call: NA; cdr3_nt: TGCGCCAGCAGCTCGATAGCGGCTGGGGAGACCCAGTACTTC; cdr3_aa: CASSSIAAGETQYF
v_call: TRBV4-1; j_call: TRBJ2-3; clone_size: NA; d_call: NA; cdr3_nt: TGCGCCAGCAGCCAAGAGGTGACGACTAGTGGGGCAGATACGCAGTATTTT; cdr3_aa: CASSQEVTTSGADTQYF
v_call: TRBV30; j_call: TRBJ2-7; clone_size: many; d_call: NA; cdr3_nt: TGTGCCTGGAATCAGGGCCCTAACTACGAGCAGTACTTC; cdr3_aa: CAWNQGPNYEQYF
v_call: TRBV4-1; j_call: TRBJ1-5; clone_size: many; d_call: TRBD1; cdr3_nt: TGCGCCAGCAGCCACGGGACAGCCAATCAGCCCCAGCATTTT; cdr3_aa: CASSHGTANQPQHF
v_call: TRBV24-1; j_call: TRBJ2-3; clone_size: NA; d_call: NA; cdr3_nt: TGTGCCACCAGTGATACGACCCGCACAGATACGCAGTATTTT; cdr3_aa: CATSDTTRTDTQYF
v_call: TRBV3-1; j_call: TRBJ2-2; clone_size: many; d_call: NA; cdr3_nt: TGTGCCAGCAGCCCTCGGACCCAGGCCACCGGGGAGCTGTTTTTT; cdr3_aa: CASSPRTQATGELFF
v_call: TRBV3-1; j_call: TRBJ1-3; clone_size: many; d_call: NA; cdr3_nt: TGTGCCAGCAGCCAAAACCTGGACGCTGGAAACACCATATATTTT; cdr3_aa: CASSQNLDAGNTIYF
v_call: TRBV5-5; j_call: TRBJ1-4; clone_size: NA; d_call: NA; cdr3_nt: TGTGCCAGCAGCCCCCGAGGAGTAGGGAGGACCGAAAAACTGTTTTTT; cdr3_aa: CASSPRGVGRTEKLFF
v_call: TRBV20-1; j_call: TRBJ2-5; clone_size: few; d_call: NA; cdr3_nt: TGCAGTGCTAGCGGTGAGGGGGGCCAAGAGACCCAGTACTTC; cdr3_aa: CSASGEGGQETQYF
v_call: TRBV19; j_call: TRBJ1-1; clone_size: few; d_call: NA; cdr3_nt: TGTGCCAGTAAAGGGAACATTAACACTGAAGCTTTCTTT; cdr3_aa: CASKGNINTEAFF
v_call: TRBV20-1; j_call: TRBJ1-5; clone_size: NA; d_call: NA; cdr3_nt: TGCAGTGCTAGTTTGACCGGTGACGATTTGCCCCAGCATTTT; cdr3_aa: CSASLTGDDLPQHF